The sequence of this TCR beta chain was determined in a study of T-cell reconstitution after alpha-beta-depleted transplantation in children. Whole-study findings and limits: At around two months after transplant, the alpha-beta T cells were reportedly derived from several hundred expanded clones that came from non-depleted graft cells. Day-60 TCRbeta diversity that was high in some patients was derived from surviving recipient T cells and thymic progenitors. Once a year had passed after transplant, T-cell counts and diversity came mostly from newly produced T cells.

V lost 4 bases and J lost 3, with 14 bases in between. CDR1 is MNHEY and CDR2 is SMNVEV in the germline V gene (reference sequence). The CDR3 spans 15 residues. Library preparation (for TCRbeta) was performed with unique molecular identifiers. TCRdb re-called the PCR reads through MiXCR, storing one row per CDR3 protein. The profile shows 75,000 to 90,000 distinct CDR3 sequences, roughly 13% of them singletons. At least ten counts were recorded for this clonotype. The antigen remains unidentified. This chain joins TRBV27 and TRBJ2-3, with D uncertain. This sequence was found in a male patient between 2 and 9 years old who had a stem cell transplant for acute lymphoblastic leukemia, so the T cells may come from the graft donor. The sample was PBMCs, mostly from graft donor cells, taken 180 days after TCRalphabeta/CD19-depleted stem cell transplant. As DNA, the CDR3 is TGTGCCAGCAGTTGGACGGGTCGAGCGACAGATACGCAGTATTTT. Translating gives CASSWTGRATDTQYF.